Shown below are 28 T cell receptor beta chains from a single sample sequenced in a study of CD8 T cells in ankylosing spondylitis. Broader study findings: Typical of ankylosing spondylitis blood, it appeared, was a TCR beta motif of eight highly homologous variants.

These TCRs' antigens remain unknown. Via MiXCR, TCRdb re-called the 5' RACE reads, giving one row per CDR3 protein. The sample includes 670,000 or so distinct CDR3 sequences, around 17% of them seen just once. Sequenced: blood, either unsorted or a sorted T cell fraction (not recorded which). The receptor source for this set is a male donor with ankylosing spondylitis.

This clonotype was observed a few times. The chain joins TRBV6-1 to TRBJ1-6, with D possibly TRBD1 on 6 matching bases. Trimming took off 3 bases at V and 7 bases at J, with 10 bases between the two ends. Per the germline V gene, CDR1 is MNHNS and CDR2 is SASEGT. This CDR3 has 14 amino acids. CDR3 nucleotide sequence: TGTGCCAGCAGTGAGGCAGGGGCCAATTCACCCCTCCACTTT. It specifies CASSEAGANSPLHF.

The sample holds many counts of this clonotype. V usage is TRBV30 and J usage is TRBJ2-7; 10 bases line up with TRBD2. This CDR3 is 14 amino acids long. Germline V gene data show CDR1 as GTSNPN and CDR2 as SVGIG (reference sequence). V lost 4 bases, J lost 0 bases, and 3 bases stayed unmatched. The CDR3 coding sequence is TGTGCCTGGAAACTAGCGGGGATCTCCTACGAGCAGTACTTC. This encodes CAWKLAGISYEQYF.

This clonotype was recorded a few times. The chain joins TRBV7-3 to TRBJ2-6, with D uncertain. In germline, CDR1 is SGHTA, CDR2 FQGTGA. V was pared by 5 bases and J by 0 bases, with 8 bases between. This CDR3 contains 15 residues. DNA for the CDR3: TGTGCCAGCAGCCAAAGGGTCTCTGGGGCCAACGTCCTGACTTTC. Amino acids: CASSQRVSGANVLTF.

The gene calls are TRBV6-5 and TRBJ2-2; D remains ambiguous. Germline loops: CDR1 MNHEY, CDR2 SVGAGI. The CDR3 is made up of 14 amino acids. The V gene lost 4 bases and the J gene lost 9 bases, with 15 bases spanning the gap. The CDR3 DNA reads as TGTGCCAGCAGTTTGACCCCTAGTCCAAGGGAGCTGTTTTTT. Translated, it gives CASSLTPSPRELFF.

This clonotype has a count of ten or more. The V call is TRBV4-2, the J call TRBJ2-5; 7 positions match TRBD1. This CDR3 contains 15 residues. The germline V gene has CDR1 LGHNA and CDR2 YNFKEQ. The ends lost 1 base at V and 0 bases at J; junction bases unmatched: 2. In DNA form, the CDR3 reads TGTGCCAGCAGCCAAGGAGACAGGGACCAAGAGACCCAGTACTTC. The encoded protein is CASSQGDRDQETQYF.

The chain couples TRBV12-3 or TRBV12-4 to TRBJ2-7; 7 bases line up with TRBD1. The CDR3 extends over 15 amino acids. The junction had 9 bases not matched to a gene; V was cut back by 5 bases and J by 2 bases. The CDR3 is CASSNRDRRTYEQYF. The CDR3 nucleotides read TGTGCCAGCAGTAACCGGGACAGAAGAACCTACGAGCAGTACTTC.

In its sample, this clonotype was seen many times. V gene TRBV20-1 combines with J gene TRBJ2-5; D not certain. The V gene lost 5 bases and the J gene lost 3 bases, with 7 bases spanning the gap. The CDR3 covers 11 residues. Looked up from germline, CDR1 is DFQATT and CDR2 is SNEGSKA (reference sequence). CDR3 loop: CSALEEETQYF. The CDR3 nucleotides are TGCAGTGCTCTAGAGGAAGAGACCCAGTACTTC.

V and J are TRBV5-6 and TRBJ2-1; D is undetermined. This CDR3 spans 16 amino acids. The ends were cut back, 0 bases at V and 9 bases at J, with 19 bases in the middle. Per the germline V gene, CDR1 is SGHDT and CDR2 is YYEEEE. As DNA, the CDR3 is TGTGCCAGCAGCTTGGTGCGAAAGTTAGCAGGAGTTGAGCAGTTCTTC. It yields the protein CASSLVRKLAGVEQFF. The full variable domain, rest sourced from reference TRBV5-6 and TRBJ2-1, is DAGVTQSPTHLIKTRGQQVTLRCSPKSGHDTVSWYQQALGQGPQFIFQYYEEEERQRGNFPDRFSGHQFPNYSSELNVNALLLGDSALYLCASSLVRKLAGVEQFFGPGTRLTVL.

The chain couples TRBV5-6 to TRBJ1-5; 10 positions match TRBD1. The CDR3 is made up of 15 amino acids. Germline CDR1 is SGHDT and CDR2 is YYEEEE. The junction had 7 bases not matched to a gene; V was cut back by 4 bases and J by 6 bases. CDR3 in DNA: TGTGCCAGCAGCCGCCGGGGGACAGGGGTTCAGCCCCAGCATTTT. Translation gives CASSRRGTGVQPQHF. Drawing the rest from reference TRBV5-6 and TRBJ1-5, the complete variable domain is DAGVTQSPTHLIKTRGQQVTLRCSPKSGHDTVSWYQQALGQGPQFIFQYYEEEERQRGNFPDRFSGHQFPNYSSELNVNALLLGDSALYLCASSRRGTGVQPQHFGDGTRLSIL.

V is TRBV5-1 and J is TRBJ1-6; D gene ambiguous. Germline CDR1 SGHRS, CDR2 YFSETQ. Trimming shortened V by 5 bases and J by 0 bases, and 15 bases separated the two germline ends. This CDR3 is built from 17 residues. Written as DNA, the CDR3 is TGCGCCAGCAGGCCGGATGGACGGAGCTCCTATAATTCACCCCTCCACTTT. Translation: CASRPDGRSSYNSPLHF.

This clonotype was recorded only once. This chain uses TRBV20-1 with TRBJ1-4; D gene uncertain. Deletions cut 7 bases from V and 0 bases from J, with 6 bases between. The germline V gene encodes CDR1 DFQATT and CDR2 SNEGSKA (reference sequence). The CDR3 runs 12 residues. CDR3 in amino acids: CSVGPTNEKLFF. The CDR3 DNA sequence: TGCAGTGTAGGTCCAACTAATGAAAAACTGTTTTTT.

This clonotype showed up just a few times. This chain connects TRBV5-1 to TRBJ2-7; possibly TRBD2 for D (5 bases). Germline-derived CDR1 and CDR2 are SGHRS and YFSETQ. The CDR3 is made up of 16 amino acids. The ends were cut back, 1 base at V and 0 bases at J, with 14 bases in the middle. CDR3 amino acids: CASSLSLASLSYEQYF. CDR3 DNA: TGCGCCAGCAGCTTGAGTTTAGCGTCGCTCTCCTACGAGCAGTACTTC.

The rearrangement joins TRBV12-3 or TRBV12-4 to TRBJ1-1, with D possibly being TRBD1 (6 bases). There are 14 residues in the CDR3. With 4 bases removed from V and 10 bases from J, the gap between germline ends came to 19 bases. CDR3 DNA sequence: TGTGCCAGCAGTTCCTCGGGACCGACAGGCTCAGCTTTCTTT. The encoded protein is CASSSSGPTGSAFF.

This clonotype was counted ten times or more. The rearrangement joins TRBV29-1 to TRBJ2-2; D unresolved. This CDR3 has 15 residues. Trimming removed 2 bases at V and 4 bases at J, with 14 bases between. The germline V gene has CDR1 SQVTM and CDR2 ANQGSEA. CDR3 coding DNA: TGCAGCGTTGAATTAGCAACCAGACCCACCGGGGAGCTGTTTTTT. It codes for CSVELATRPTGELFF.

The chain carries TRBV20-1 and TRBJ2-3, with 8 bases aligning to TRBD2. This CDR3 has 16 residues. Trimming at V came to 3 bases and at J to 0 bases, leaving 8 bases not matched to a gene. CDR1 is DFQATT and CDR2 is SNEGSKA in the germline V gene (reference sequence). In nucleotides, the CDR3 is TGCAGTGCTAGTACGCCGGGAGGGTCGAGCACAGATACGCAGTATTTT. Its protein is CSASTPGGSSTDTQYF.

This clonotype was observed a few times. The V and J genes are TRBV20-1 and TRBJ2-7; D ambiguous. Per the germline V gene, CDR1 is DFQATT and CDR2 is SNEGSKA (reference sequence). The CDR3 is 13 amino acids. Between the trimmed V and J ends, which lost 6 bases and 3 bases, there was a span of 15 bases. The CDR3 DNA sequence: TGCAGTGCCGCGGCGGCTCCCCTCTACGAGCAGTACTTC. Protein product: CSAAAAPLYEQYF.

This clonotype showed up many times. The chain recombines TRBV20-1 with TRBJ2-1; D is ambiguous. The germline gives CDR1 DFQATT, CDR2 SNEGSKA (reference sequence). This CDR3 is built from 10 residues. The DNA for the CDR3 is TGCAGCGCGTCGGACAATGAGCAGTTCTTC. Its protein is CSASDNEQFF.

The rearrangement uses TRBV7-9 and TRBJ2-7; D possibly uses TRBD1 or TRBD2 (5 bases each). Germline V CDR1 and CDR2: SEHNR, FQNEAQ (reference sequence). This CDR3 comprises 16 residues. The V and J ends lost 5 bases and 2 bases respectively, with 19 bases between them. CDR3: CASSQGPGTTTYEQYF. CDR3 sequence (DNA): TGTGCCAGCAGCCAAGGCCCCGGGACCACTACCTACGAGCAGTACTTC.

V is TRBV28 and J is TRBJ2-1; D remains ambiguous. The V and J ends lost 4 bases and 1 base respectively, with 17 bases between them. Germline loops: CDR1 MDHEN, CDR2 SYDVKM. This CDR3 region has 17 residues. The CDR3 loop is CASSSALGFGSYNEQFF. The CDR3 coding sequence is TGTGCCAGCAGTTCCGCTTTAGGGTTTGGGTCCTACAATGAGCAGTTCTTC. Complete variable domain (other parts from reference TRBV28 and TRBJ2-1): DVKVTQSSRYLVKRTGEKVFLECVQDMDHENMFWYRQDPGLGLRLIYFSYDVKMKEKGDIPEGYSVSREKKERFSLILESASTNQTSMYLCASSSALGFGSYNEQFFGPGTRLTVL.

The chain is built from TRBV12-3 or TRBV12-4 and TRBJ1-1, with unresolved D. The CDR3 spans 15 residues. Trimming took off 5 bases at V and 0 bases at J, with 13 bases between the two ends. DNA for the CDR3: TGTGCCAGCAGTCACCCTGAGGCCCTGAACACTGAAGCTTTCTTT. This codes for CASSHPEALNTEAFF.

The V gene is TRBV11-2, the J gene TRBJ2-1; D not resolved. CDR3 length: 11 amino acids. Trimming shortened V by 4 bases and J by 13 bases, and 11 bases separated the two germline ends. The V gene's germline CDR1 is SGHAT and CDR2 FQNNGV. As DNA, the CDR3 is TGTGCCAGCAGCTGGTCGTTAGATCAGTTCTTC. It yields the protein CASSWSLDQFF.

The CDR3 region has the DNA TGCAGTGCTCCGACAGGGTACCAAGAGACCCAGTACTTC. Protein product: CSAPTGYQETQYF. This chain connects TRBV20-1 to TRBJ2-5; 7 bases are shared with TRBD1. Trimming cost V 5 bases and J 0 bases; bases outside gene matches: 3. The germline gives CDR1 DFQATT, CDR2 SNEGSKA (reference sequence). This CDR3 comprises 13 residues.

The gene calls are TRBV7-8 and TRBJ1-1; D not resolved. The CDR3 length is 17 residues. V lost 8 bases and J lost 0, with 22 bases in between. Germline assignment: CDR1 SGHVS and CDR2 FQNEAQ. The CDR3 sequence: CASSPSGRLSMNTEAFF. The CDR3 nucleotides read TGTGCCAGCTCACCTAGTGGCAGACTTTCCATGAACACTGAAGCTTTCTTT.

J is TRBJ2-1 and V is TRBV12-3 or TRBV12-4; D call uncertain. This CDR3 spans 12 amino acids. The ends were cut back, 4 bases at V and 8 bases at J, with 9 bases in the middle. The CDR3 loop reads CASSSTSHEQFF. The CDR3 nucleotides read TGTGCCAGCAGTTCAACCTCACATGAGCAGTTCTTC.

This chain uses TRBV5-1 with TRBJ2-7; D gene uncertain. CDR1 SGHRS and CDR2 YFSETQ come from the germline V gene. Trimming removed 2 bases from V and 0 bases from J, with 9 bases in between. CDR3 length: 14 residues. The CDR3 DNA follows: TGCGCCAGCAGCTTACAGTCCATCTCCTACGAGCAGTACTTC. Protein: CASSLQSISYEQYF.

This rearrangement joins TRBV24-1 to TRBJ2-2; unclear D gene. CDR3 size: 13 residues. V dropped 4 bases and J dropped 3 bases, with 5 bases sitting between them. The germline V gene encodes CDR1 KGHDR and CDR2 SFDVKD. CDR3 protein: CATSEGHTGELFF. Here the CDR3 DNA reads TGTGCCACCAGTGAGGGCCACACCGGGGAGCTGTTTTTT.

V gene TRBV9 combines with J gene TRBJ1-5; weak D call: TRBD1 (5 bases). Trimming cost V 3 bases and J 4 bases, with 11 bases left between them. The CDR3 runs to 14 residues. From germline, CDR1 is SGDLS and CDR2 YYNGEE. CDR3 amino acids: CASSAGHQNQPQHF. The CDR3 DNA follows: TGTGCCAGCAGCGCAGGACACCAGAATCAGCCCCAGCATTTT.

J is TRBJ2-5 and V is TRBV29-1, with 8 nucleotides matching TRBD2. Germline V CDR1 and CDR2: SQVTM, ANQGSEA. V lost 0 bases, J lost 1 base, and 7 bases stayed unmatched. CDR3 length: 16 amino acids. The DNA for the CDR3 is TGCAGCGTTGAAGATCTCGGGGGGGGTTTCCAAGAGACCCAGTACTTC. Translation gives CSVEDLGGGFQETQYF.